This T cell receptor (beta chain) was retrieved from a study of T cells expressing NK-cell markers (dated by TCRdb to the early 2020s). Some background on the complete study: Three sorted T-cell subsets (CD3+CD56+NKG2C+, CD3+CD56+NKG2C- and CD3+CD56-NKG2C+) from fewer than 10 donors had their TCR beta-chain repertoires profiled. Among the eight sequenced donors, seven were HCMV-seropositive and one was HCMV-seronegative. Illumina HiSeq 2000/2500, MiSeq or NextSeq was used to sequence libraries as 2 x 150 bp reads. All eight donors whose samples were sequenced were randomly selected healthy volunteers, three of them men and five women.

Broader findings and caveats from the paper: Those dominant clonotypes were again the most abundant among CD3+CD56-NKG2C+ cells in several donors, at 28.3-60.1%. In six donors, the dominant CD3+CD56+NKG2C+ clonotypes were among the top 10 CD8+ clonotypes and accounted for about 1.0-8% of CD8+ T cells. Whether the expanded NKG2C-expressing T cell clones were specific for HCMV antigens was left unclear.

For CDR1 and CDR2, the germline V gene lists SGHAT and FQNNGV. From cysteine to phenylalanine, the CDR3 is 15 amino acids long. No nucleotide data were recorded. A note on this clonotype: It lacks a known antigen.

HCMV-specific IgG was detected in serum with a commercial ELISA kit to determine HCMV serostatus. Ficoll density gradient centrifugation was used to isolate peripheral blood mononuclear cells from blood. The sequencer listed for this sample is Illumina HiSeq 2000. TCR beta cDNA libraries were prepared using 5'RACE template switching, which introduced a universal primer site and unique molecular identifiers. cDNA synthesis was primed from the TCR beta constant segment, followed by two successive PCR amplification steps. The study's own analysis went as follows. MIGEC handled demultiplexing of the reads and grouping by UMI, while MiTCR was used to assemble and quantify clonotypes. To remove erroneous sequences, TCR cDNA sequences were retained only when supported by two or more reads. Downstream repertoire analysis used the tcR package, and clonotypes were matched across fractions by CDR3 nucleotide sequence plus V segment. VDJmatch was used to annotate antigen specificity against VDJdb, with one amino acid substitution allowed in CDR3. TCRdb reprocessed the reads into one record per CDR3 protein sequence, lacking DNA. TCRdb's processing, not the study's, gives the V and J calls here. The sample table records about 430,000 distinct CDR3 sequences. The ten largest clonotypes hold under 1.5% of the sample.

The material sequenced was blood T cells: a sorted CD56 or NKG2C T cell subset, CD4+ or CD8+ T cells, or bulk PBMC T cells (not recorded which). This sequence was found in a woman aged 45-65 years in good health. Donor details come from another sample of the same person, matched by shared clones. The chain uses TRBV11-2 and TRBJ2-1; TCRdb names TRBD1, which stays unverified in the absence of DNA. The CDR3 region reads CASSLDIGQSNEQFF.